This record covers a single TCR beta chain. These data are taken from a study of cytomegalovirus exposure and HLA in healthy donors. The PCR employed 60 Vbeta primers together with 13 Jbeta primers. Assay used: immunoSEQ multiplex PCR; TCRdb lists only in-frame clones, some missing. The sample yields 130,000 or so clones, under 85% seen once. Germline V gene lookup returns CDR1 MDHEN and CDR2 SYDVKM. CDR3 length equals 15 residues. J gave up 11 bases and V 5 bases, and 15 bases lay outside the gene matches. The sample was PBMCs. The genes are TRBV28 and TRBJ1-1; 9 nucleotides line up with TRBD1. This receptor was taken from a man younger than 40 in good health and CMV-seronegative. CDR3 protein: CASSPGGDRVFFAFF. The DNA of the CDR3 is TGTGCCAGCAGTCCAGGTGGGGACAGGGTTTTTTTTGCTTTCTTT.